These T cell receptor beta chains were read from a single sample in a study of cytomegalovirus exposure and HLA in healthy donors. The table came from immunoSEQ multiplex PCR; TCRdb's copy has only in-frame clones and leaves some out. The table includes 170,000 or so clones, more than 60% detected once. The specimen sequenced was PBMCs. These TCRs come from a woman aged 25 to 39 in good health and CMV-seropositive. CDR3s include the opening cysteine and the closing phenylalanine or tryptophan. A D gene is named only where the DNA matches it firmly.

V: TRBV7-7
J: TRBJ2-5
D: TRBD1
DNA: TGTGCCAGCAGCAGGGGGCGCTGGGAGACCCAGTACTTC
CDR3: CASSRGRWETQYF

V: TRBV10-2
J: TRBJ2-7
D: .
DNA: TGCGCCAGCAGAGGGACAATCAGTTCCTACGAGCAGTACTTC
CDR3: CASRGTISSYEQYF

V: TRBV28
J: TRBJ2-1
D: TRBD2
DNA: TGTGCCAGCAGTTCGTTAGCGGGACTCTCCTACAATGAGCAGTTCTTC
CDR3: CASSSLAGLSYNEQFF

V: TRBV28
J: TRBJ2-5
D: .
DNA: TGTGCCAGCAGTCCCCTTCAGGGGTTGGAGACCCAGTACTTC
CDR3: CASSPLQGLETQYF

V: TRBV27
J: TRBJ2-7
D: .
DNA: TGTGCCAGCAGTTTTACTGCCGCTCCCTACGAGCAGTACTTC
CDR3: CASSFTAAPYEQYF

V: TRBV19
J: TRBJ2-3
D: TRBD2
DNA: TGTGCCAGTAGTATAGATGGCGGGAGGGCCCGAGATACGCAGTATTTT
CDR3: CASSIDGGRARDTQYF

V: TRBV29-1
J: TRBJ2-2
D: TRBD2
DNA: TGCAGCGTGGTAGCGGGAGGAAACACCGGGGAGCTGTTTTTT
CDR3: CSVVAGGNTGELFF

V: TRBV6-4
J: TRBJ2-7
D: .
DNA: TGTGCCAGCAGTGACCGACTCTACGAGCAGTACTTC
CDR3: CASSDRLYEQYF

V: TRBV6-6
J: TRBJ1-2
D: .
DNA: TGTGCCAGCAGTGCGGCCGGGCTGGAGGGCGGCTACACCTTC
CDR3: CASSAAGLEGGYTF

V: TRBV30
J: TRBJ2-1
D: .
DNA: TGTGCCTGGTTGGGAGGGGGACTGGTCAATGAGCAGTTCTTC
CDR3: CAWLGGGLVNEQFF

V: TRBV28
J: TRBJ2-7
D: TRBD1
DNA: TGTGCCAGCAGTGTAGGGGGACAGGGACACGAGCAGTACTTC
CDR3: CASSVGGQGHEQYF